Listed below are T cell receptor beta chains from one sample, sequenced in a study of cytomegalovirus exposure and HLA in healthy donors. Sequencing used immunoSEQ multiplex PCR; TCRdb keeps in-frame clones, though not all of them. The sample carries 90,000 to 110,000 clones, around 87% recorded once. Source material: PBMCs. The receptors were sampled from a woman aged 18 to 35 in good health and CMV-seropositive. Both conserved end residues are trimmed from each CDR3.

v_call cdr3_aa
TRBV7-3 ASSYAGEGTDTQY
TRBV18 ASSFTGDTEAF
TRBV9 ASSGKWGDPYGYT
TRBV6-1 ASSEWTSGNEQF
TRBV21-1 ASSKVGQGCQPQH
TRBV10-3 AISDSSLSNQPQH
TRBV28 ASTAGRGNEQF
TRBV9 ASSVTALTDTQY
TRBV28 ASSSPSGGARDTQY
TRBV5-1 ASTPTRTGTSYEQY
TRBV4-1 GSRRQGRNTGELF
TRBV5-5 ASSRDREGEKLF
TRBV30 ACSTPGTDTQY
TRBV18 ASSRSLAREDTQY
TRBV6-5 ASRTGLLPGYT
TRBV11-3 ASSLYFTEAF
TRBV29-1 SVRERGRNTEAF
TRBV6-5 ASSYSPGTGHAEAF
TRBV5-1 ASSDRTGGTEAF
TRBV7-3 ASSLSGTANTGELF
TRBV28 ASTGPNYGYT
TRBV5-1 ASNSGGNEQF
TRBV28 ASSTRENTEAF
TRBV4-1 ASSQDGDRGQPQH
TRBV7-9 ASSRMRQRFDNEQF
TRBV30 AWTDGLAGNYEQY
TRBV5-6 ASSEDRGRGAF
TRBV19 ASSIPHRQETQY
TRBV10-3 ATVPTGGSYEQY